This T cell receptor beta chain was recovered during a study of blood T cells in healthy people across ages. Primers used in a second PCR of roughly 7 to 12 cycles were a sample-barcoded 5' primer and a J-beta primer mix. MiXCR, run by TCRdb on the 5' RACE reads, gives a single entry per CDR3 protein. The sample yields about 900,000 distinct CDR3 sequences, about 59% seen once. CDR3 length: 15 residues. The germline V gene encodes CDR1 SGHRS and CDR2 YFSETQ. Trimming pared 4 bases from V and 0 bases from J, leaving 13 bases between. The TCR originated in a man under 40 in good health. This chain links TRBV5-1 with TRBJ2-5; D is perhaps TRBD1 (5 bases). Sequenced: blood. CDR3 region: CASSQLQGDQETQYF. The CDR3 region has the DNA TGCGCCAGCAGCCAACTCCAGGGTGACCAAGAGACCCAGTACTTC.